Included here is one T cell receptor (beta chain) sequence, with context. These data come from a study of control samples from healthy donors and cancer patients. Libraries were prepared by immunoSEQ multiplex PCR; TCRdb keeps only in-frame clonotypes and omits some of them. The data show about 130,000 clones, approximately 90% seen once. The CDR3 spans 16 residues. Germline CDR1 reads MNHNS; CDR2 reads SASEGT. The ends were cut back, 4 bases at V and 6 bases at J, with 18 bases in the middle. Sequenced: blood. The origin of this receptor is a man aged 45 to 65 in good health. V gene TRBV6-1 combines with J gene TRBJ2-2, with a possible D match to TRBD1 (5 bases). The CDR3 DNA sequence: TGTGCCAGCAGTGTCGACAGATTTTCAAACGCCGGGGAGCTGTTTTTT. This codes for CASSVDRFSNAGELFF.